This note documents a single TCR beta chain sequence. The antigen is unknown. The record originates from a study of shared clonotypes between healthy human individuals. TCRdb keeps only in-frame clones here, not all; method: immunoSEQ multiplex PCR. The sample includes around 640,000 clones, about 96% of them seen just once. CD8 cells regarded as naive lacked CD45RO, were positively chosen for CCR7, and omitted terminally differentiated effector memory CD45RA+ cells. V lost 5 bases, J lost 5 bases, and 10 bases lay in between. This CDR3 region has 14 residues. CDR1 and CDR2 from the germline V gene are LNHDA and SQIVND (reference sequence). Whole-study findings and limits: Between several donors, naive CD4 clonotypes were shared at a level of about 5%. Generally, estimated richness proved larger in naive subsets than it did in memory subsets.

The sequenced sample consisted of naive CD8+ T cells sorted from blood. The chain joins TRBV19 to TRBJ1-6, with D perhaps TRBD1 (6 bases). The sequence was obtained from a woman aged 25 to 45 in good health. CDR3 nucleotide sequence: TGTGCCAGTAGTTTCGGACAGAATAATTCACCCCTCCACTTT. Its protein is CASSFGQNNSPLHF.